The 27 T cell receptor beta chains below all came from one sample that was sequenced in a study of T cell repertoires in cytomegalovirus infection. TCRdb reprocessed the reads with MiXCR, giving one entry per CDR3 protein. The sample lists more than 200,000 distinct CDR3 sequences, less than 9.5% seen once, with about 16% in the top ten. The sample comprised PBMCs. These receptor sequences come from a human donor in good health (CMV status not recorded). Some clones in this sample may be carry-over from other donors' samples.

This clonotype was counted many times. This chain connects TRBV5-1 to TRBJ1-1; 10 bases align to TRBD1. The V gene's germline CDR1 is SGHRS and CDR2 YFSETQ. V lost 2 bases to trimming and J lost 0 bases; unmatched junction nucleotides: 7. The CDR3 contains 17 residues. CDR3 protein: CASSLRTGGPMNTEAFF. The DNA of the CDR3 is TGCGCCAGCAGCTTAAGGACAGGGGGGCCGATGAACACTGAAGCTTTCTTT.

This clonotype showed up just a few times. The chain joins TRBV20-1 to TRBJ2-5; TRBD1 might be the D (5 bases). This CDR3 spans 18 amino acids. The germline V and J ends were trimmed by 0 bases and 3 bases, with 23 bases remaining between them. CDR1 and CDR2 (germline): DFQATT, SNEGSKA (reference sequence). CDR3 DNA: TGCAGTGCTAGAGATTCACGATTCCGTAGACAGATAGAAGAGACCCAGTACTTC. This encodes CSARDSRFRRQIEETQYF.

This clonotype has just a few counts. The chain is built from TRBV19 and TRBJ2-7; D may match TRBD1 or TRBD2 (6 bases each). V was trimmed by 3 bases and J by 3 bases, leaving 12 bases between them. The CDR3 covers 14 residues. Per germline, CDR1 LNHDA and CDR2 SQIVND (reference sequence). The CDR3, as DNA: TGTGCCAGTAGTATGACGGGGGACATCTACGAGCAGTACTTC. Its translation is CASSMTGDIYEQYF. The full variable domain, rest sourced from reference TRBV19 and TRBJ2-7, is DGGITQSPKYLFRKEGQNVTLSCEQNLNHDAMYWYRQDPGQGLRLIYYSQIVNDFQKGDIAEGYSVSREKKESFPLTVTSAQKNPTAFYLCASSMTGDIYEQYFGPGTRLTVT.

This clonotype was counted a few times. The chain is built from TRBV6-2 or TRBV6-3 and TRBJ2-7; D perhaps matches TRBD2 (6 bases). This CDR3 has 16 residues. Germline V gene lookup returns CDR1 MNHEY and CDR2 SVGEGT. V dropped 0 bases and J dropped 2 bases, with 14 bases sitting between them. CDR3 loop: CASSYSGVSGTYEQYF. The CDR3 DNA reads as TGTGCCAGCAGTTACTCCGGGGTTAGCGGAACCTACGAGCAGTACTTC.

This clonotype was observed at least ten times. The chain is built from TRBV7-8 and TRBJ1-5; 9 bases agree with TRBD1. This CDR3 region has 16 residues. Unmatched junction bases numbered 5, after V lost 5 bases and J lost 0 bases. Per the germline V gene, CDR1 is SGHVS and CDR2 is FQNEAQ. CDR3 residues: CASSPRDRDSNQPQHF. Here the CDR3 DNA reads TGTGCCAGCAGCCCCCGGGACAGGGATAGCAATCAGCCCCAGCATTTT.

This clonotype was recorded many times. V and J are TRBV15 and TRBJ1-2; D is perhaps TRBD1 (5 bases). CDR1 is LNHNV, CDR2 YYDKDF, per germline (reference sequence). Trimming cost V 5 bases and J 6 bases, with 16 bases left between them. The CDR3 consists of 14 residues. The DNA of the CDR3 is TGTGCCACCAGCCTCGGTTTGGGGGATCATGGCTACACCTTC. This codes for CATSLGLGDHGYTF.

This clonotype was picked up many times. The CDR3 DNA follows: TGTGCCAGCAGCTTAACAAGCGGGGTGTACAATGAGCAGTTCTTC. This sequence encodes CASSLTSGVYNEQFF. J is TRBJ2-1 and V is TRBV11-3, with 7 bases aligning to TRBD2. The CDR3 length is 15 residues. J lost 4 bases, V lost 2 bases, and 5 bases had no gene match. The germline V gene has CDR1 SGHNT and CDR2 YENEEA.

This clonotype came up many times. This CDR3 is CASMSLGHYGYTF. The CDR3 region has the DNA TGTGCCAGCATGTCTTTGGGGCACTATGGCTACACCTTC. V gene TRBV6-5 combines with J gene TRBJ1-2; perhaps TRBD1 as D (5 bases). With 7 bases removed from V and 3 bases from J, the gap between germline ends came to 12 bases. This CDR3 region has 13 residues. The germline V gene has CDR1 MNHEY and CDR2 SVGAGI.

This clonotype was detected many times. The genes are TRBV5-6 and TRBJ2-4; TRBD2 is a possible D gene (6 bases). V was pared by 1 base and J by 9 bases, with 11 bases between. The CDR3 has 13 residues. Germline-derived CDR1 and CDR2 are SGHDT and YYEEEE. The CDR3 nucleotides read TGTGCCAGCAGCTTGATGGGGACTGGCATTCAGTACTTC. Residues: CASSLMGTGIQYF.

This clonotype was observed many times. This sequence joins TRBV20-1 and TRBJ2-7; tentatively, D is TRBD1 (5 bases). The CDR3 has 13 residues. Trimming took 0 bases from V and 3 from J, leaving 9 bases between them. Germline CDR1 reads DFQATT; CDR2 reads SNEGSKA (reference sequence). The CDR3 region has the DNA TGCAGTGCTAGAGAGTCAGGGTTCTACGAGCAGTACTTC. It encodes CSARESGFYEQYF.

Many counts were recorded for this clonotype. The gene calls are TRBV7-2 and TRBJ1-2; TRBD1 is a possible D gene (5 bases). Germline values: CDR1 SGHTA, CDR2 FQGNSA. The CDR3 spans 15 residues. Trimming shortened V by 8 bases and J by 4 bases, and 20 bases separated the two germline ends. The CDR3 region is CASQKDVGVSYGYTF. CDR3 DNA: TGTGCCAGCCAAAAGGATGTGGGGGTATCCTATGGCTACACCTTC.

This clonotype turned up a few times. V gene TRBV12-3 or TRBV12-4 combines with J gene TRBJ2-2, with 8 nucleotides matching TRBD1. The CDR3 runs to 15 residues. V lost 6 bases to trimming and J lost 2 bases; unmatched junction nucleotides: 5. CDR3 DNA: TGTGCCAGCAGACAAGGGACAGGTAACACCGGGGAGCTGTTTTTT. Translation gives CASRQGTGNTGELFF.

The chain carries TRBV5-5 and TRBJ2-2; D is possibly TRBD2 (6 bases). Germline lookup yields CDR1 SGHKS and CDR2 YYEKEE (reference sequence). The CDR3 has 17 amino acids. The germline V and J ends were trimmed by 2 bases and 3 bases, with 17 bases remaining between them. The CDR3 is CASSFNVRTTDTGELFF. The DNA for the CDR3 is TGTGCCAGCAGCTTCAACGTGAGGACTACGGACACCGGGGAGCTGTTTTTT.

This clonotype has just a few counts. The chain carries TRBV7-2 and TRBJ1-5; TRBD1 matches 10 bases. The trim removed 6 bases at V and 2 bases at J, leaving 7 bases unmatched. The CDR3 length is 16 residues. From germline, CDR1 is SGHTA and CDR2 FQGNSA. In nucleotides, the CDR3 is TGTGCCAGCAGTTCTCTTGGGACAGGGGGCAATCAGCCCCAGCATTTT. This gives the protein CASSSLGTGGNQPQHF.

The chain uses TRBV12-5 and TRBJ1-2, with a weak D call TRBD1 (6 bases). V lost 1 base and J lost 7, with 13 bases in between. This CDR3 is built from 14 residues. In germline, CDR1 is LGHNT, CDR2 FRNRAP. The CDR3 reads CASGLGRQEPGYTF. CDR3 DNA sequence: TGTGCTAGTGGTTTGGGTCGACAGGAACCTGGCTACACCTTC. Filled out from reference TRBV12-5 and TRBJ1-2, the complete variable domain reads DARVTQTPRHKVTEMGQEVTMRCQPILGHNTVFWYRQTMMQGLELLAYFRNRAPLDDSGMPKDRFSAEMPDATLATLKIQPSEPRDSAVYFCASGLGRQEPGYTFGSGTRLTVV.

In its sample, this clonotype was seen many times. The V and J genes are TRBV28 and TRBJ2-7, with TRBD1 identical over 9 bases. The trim removed 5 bases at V and 9 bases at J, leaving 14 bases unmatched. The germline CDR1 and CDR2 sequences are MDHEN and SYDVKM. This CDR3 region has 15 residues. The CDR3 nucleotides are TGTGCCAGCAGTACATTCGGGACAGGGAATTGGGGGCAGTACTTC. The encoded protein is CASSTFGTGNWGQYF. Full variable domain (missing parts from reference TRBV28 and TRBJ2-7): DVKVTQSSRYLVKRTGEKVFLECVQDMDHENMFWYRQDPGLGLRLIYFSYDVKMKEKGDIPEGYSVSREKKERFSLILESASTNQTSMYLCASSTFGTGNWGQYFGPGTRLTVT.

This clonotype was recorded many times. V gene TRBV19 combines with J gene TRBJ1-5; the D gene is possibly TRBD1 (5 bases). The V end lost 3 bases, the J end lost 4 bases, and 10 bases lay between the germline ends. Germline values: CDR1 LNHDA, CDR2 SQIVND (reference sequence). The CDR3 consists of 14 residues. The CDR3 DNA reads as TGTGCCAGTAGTATTGGGGCAGATAATCAGCCCCAGCATTTT. Protein sequence: CASSIGADNQPQHF.

This clonotype was counted many times. This chain connects TRBV7-2 to TRBJ1-4; D gene unclear. The CDR3 is 15 amino acids. From germline, CDR1 is SGHTA and CDR2 FQGNSA. Trimming removed 5 bases from V and 7 bases from J, with 17 bases in between. The CDR3, as DNA: TGTGCCAGCAGCCCCCAATCTCCAGCAGGTGAAAAACTGTTTTTT. Protein sequence: CASSPQSPAGEKLFF.

This clonotype was detected many times. The chain carries TRBV7-2 and TRBJ1-4; no clear D gene. Per germline, CDR1 SGHTA and CDR2 FQGNSA. This CDR3 contains 15 residues. Trimming left V 1 base short and J 14 bases short, with 20 bases between. The chain's CDR3 is CASSLESGGVGVLFF. The CDR3, as DNA: TGTGCCAGCAGCTTAGAGTCCGGAGGAGTAGGAGTCCTGTTTTTT.

There are a few counts of this clonotype. This chain connects TRBV5-1 to TRBJ2-5; D is uncertain. Germline values: CDR1 SGHRS, CDR2 YFSETQ. The CDR3 is 11 amino acids. The ends were cut back, 6 bases at V and 5 bases at J, with 8 bases in the middle. CDR3 amino acids: CASKTEETQYF. The CDR3 region has the DNA TGCGCCAGCAAGACCGAGGAGACCCAGTACTTC.

This clonotype was observed many times. This chain uses TRBV28 with TRBJ1-5; a weak D match, TRBD1 (6 bases). Per germline, CDR1 MDHEN and CDR2 SYDVKM. The CDR3 consists of 14 residues. Trimming cost V 7 bases and J 4 bases, with 14 bases left between them. CDR3 coding DNA: TGTGCCAGCACCCCGGACAGAGGAAATCAGCCCCAGCATTTT. Encoded protein: CASTPDRGNQPQHF.

There are a few counts of this clonotype. The V call is TRBV28, the J call TRBJ1-2; unclear D gene. Germline CDR1 MDHEN, CDR2 SYDVKM. The V end lost 5 bases, the J end lost 2 bases, and 18 bases lay between the germline ends. The CDR3 is 16 residues long. CDR3 loop: CASSLAYTGGNYGYTF. The CDR3 nucleotides are TGTGCCAGCAGTCTTGCTTACACGGGAGGCAACTATGGCTACACCTTC.

This clonotype came up a few times. Here the CDR3 DNA reads TGTGCCAGCAGCTTGGATGACAGACGAACAACTAATGAAAAACTGTTTTTT. Amino acids: CASSLDDRRTTNEKLFF. This chain links TRBV5-6 with TRBJ1-4; perhaps TRBD1 as D (5 bases). V dropped 0 bases and J dropped 0 bases, with 12 bases sitting between them. The CDR3 extends over 17 amino acids. Germline V gene data show CDR1 as SGHDT and CDR2 as YYEEEE.

This clonotype was seen ten or more times. The V call is TRBV7-2, the J call TRBJ2-2, with 7 positions matching TRBD2. With V trimmed by 6 bases and J by 5 bases, 9 bases remained unmatched. The CDR3 loop spans 15 amino acids. Germline CDR1 SGHTA, CDR2 FQGNSA. The CDR3 nucleotides are TGTGCCAGCAGACAAAGAGGCGGGGGAACCGGGGAGCTGTTTTTT. Amino acid sequence: CASRQRGGGTGELFF.

The chain uses TRBV7-3 and TRBJ2-3; 7 bases are a match to TRBD1. With 4 bases clipped from V and 5 bases from J, the junction kept 6 bases outside the gene matches. The CDR3 is 14 residues long. Germline-derived CDR1 and CDR2 are SGHTA and FQGTGA. CDR3 bases: TGTGCCAGCAGCTCACAGGGGAGTGGAGATACGCAGTATTTT. Translated, it gives CASSSQGSGDTQYF.

The chain combines TRBV4-3 with TRBJ2-7; TRBD1 is a possible D gene (5 bases). V shed 1 base and J shed 4 bases, with 8 bases lying between them. The CDR3 covers 13 residues. Per germline, CDR1 LGHNA and CDR2 YSLEER. The CDR3 region has the DNA TGCGCCAGCAGCCAAGGGGCAGGGTACGAGCAGTACTTC. Its translation is CASSQGAGYEQYF.

This clonotype was seen many times. The rearrangement joins TRBV7-2 to TRBJ2-7; D possibly corresponds to TRBD1 (5 bases). This CDR3 contains 14 residues. V was pared by 1 base and J by 0 bases, with 7 bases between. Germline values: CDR1 SGHTA, CDR2 FQGNSA. CDR3 sequence reads: CASSLDRSSYEQYF. CDR3 DNA sequence: TGTGCCAGCAGCTTAGACAGGAGCTCCTACGAGCAGTACTTC.